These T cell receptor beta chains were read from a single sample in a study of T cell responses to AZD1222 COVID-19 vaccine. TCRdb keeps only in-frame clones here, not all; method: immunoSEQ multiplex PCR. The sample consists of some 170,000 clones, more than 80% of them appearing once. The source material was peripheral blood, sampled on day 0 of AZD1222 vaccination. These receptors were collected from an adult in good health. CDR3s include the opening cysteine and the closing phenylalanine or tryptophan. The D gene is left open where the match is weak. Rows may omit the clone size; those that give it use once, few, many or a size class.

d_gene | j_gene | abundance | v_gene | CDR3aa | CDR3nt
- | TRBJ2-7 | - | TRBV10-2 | CASSDSWETREQYF | TGCGCCAGCAGTGATAGTTGGGAAACCAGGGAGCAGTACTTC
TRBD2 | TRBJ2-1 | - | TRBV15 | CATSRDRGGSGNEQFF | TGTGCCACCAGCAGAGATAGGGGCGGGAGCGGCAATGAGCAGTTCTTC
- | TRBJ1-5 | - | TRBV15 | CATSRDSKEAQHF | TGTGCCACCAGCAGAGATAGTAAGGAAGCCCAGCATTTT
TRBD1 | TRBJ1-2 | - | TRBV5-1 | CASSTPGTGGFRANYGYTF | TGCGCCAGCAGCACCCCCGGGACAGGGGGTTTTCGAGCTAACTATGGCTACACCTTC
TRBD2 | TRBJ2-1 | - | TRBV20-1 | CSASGGVRNEQFF | TGCAGTGCTAGTGGGGGGGTTCGGAATGAGCAGTTCTTC
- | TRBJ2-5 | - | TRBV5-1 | CASSLEGPETQYF | TGCGCCAGCAGTTTGGAGGGGCCTGAGACCCAGTACTTC
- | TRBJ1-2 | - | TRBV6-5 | CASRSGINYGYTF | TGTGCCAGCAGATCAGGGATTAACTATGGCTACACCTTC
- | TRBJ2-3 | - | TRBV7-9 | CASSPSGTIADTQYF | TGTGCCAGCAGCCCCTCCGGGACAATAGCAGATACGCAGTATTTT
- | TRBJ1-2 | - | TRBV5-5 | CASSQMKFGDGYTF | TGTGCCAGCAGCCAGATGAAGTTCGGAGATGGCTACACCTTC
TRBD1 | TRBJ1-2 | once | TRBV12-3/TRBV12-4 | CASSLGQGSGYTF | TGTGCCAGCAGCCTAGGACAGGGGAGTGGCTACACCTTC
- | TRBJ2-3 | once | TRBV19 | CASSRVRPSTDTQYF | TGTGCCAGTAGTCGTGTCCGACCTAGCACAGATACGCAGTATTTT
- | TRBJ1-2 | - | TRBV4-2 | CASSQGRRMDGYTF | TGTGCCAGCAGCCAAGGACGTAGGATGGATGGCTACACCTTC
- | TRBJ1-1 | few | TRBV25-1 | CASTDRMGAAAFF | TGTGCCAGCACCGATAGGATGGGGGCGGCAGCTTTCTTT
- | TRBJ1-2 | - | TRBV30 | CAWAVGYGYTF | TGTGCCTGGGCCGTCGGCTATGGCTACACCTTC
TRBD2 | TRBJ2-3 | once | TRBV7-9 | CASSPLLAGPSTDTQYF | TGTGCCAGCAGCCCTCTACTAGCGGGGCCTAGCACAGATACGCAGTATTTT
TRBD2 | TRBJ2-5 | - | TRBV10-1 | CASSVAGGETQYF | TGCGCCAGCAGTGTGGCGGGAGGGGAGACCCAGTACTTC
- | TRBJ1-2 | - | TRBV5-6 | CASSTGRQGPSYGYTF | TGTGCCAGCAGCACGGGGCGGCAGGGGCCCTCCTATGGCTACACCTTC
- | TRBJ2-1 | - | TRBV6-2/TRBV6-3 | CASSYPRTSSYNEQFF | TGTGCCAGCAGTTACCCCCGGACGTCTTCCTACAATGAGCAGTTCTTC
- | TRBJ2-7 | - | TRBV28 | CASSDTGMSYEQYF | TGTGCCAGCAGTGATACCGGGATGTCCTACGAGCAGTACTTC
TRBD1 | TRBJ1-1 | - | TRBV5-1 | CASSLAPQGPLNTEAFF | TGCGCCAGCAGCTTGGCTCCACAGGGGCCCTTGAACACTGAAGCTTTCTTT
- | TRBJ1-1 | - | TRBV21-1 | CASSKNLRQGVDYTEAFF | TGTGCCAGCAGCAAAAATCTAAGACAGGGAGTGGACTACACTGAAGCTTTCTTT
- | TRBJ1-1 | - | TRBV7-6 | CASSLRVLSTEAFF | TGTGCCAGCAGCTTAAGGGTGCTGAGCACTGAAGCTTTCTTT
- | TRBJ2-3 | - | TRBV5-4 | CASSLAPADTQYF | TGTGCCAGCAGCTTGGCGCCGGCAGATACGCAGTATTTT
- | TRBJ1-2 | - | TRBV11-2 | CASSLGSHRASGYTF | TGTGCCAGCAGCTTAGGGTCCCACAGGGCTAGTGGCTACACCTTC
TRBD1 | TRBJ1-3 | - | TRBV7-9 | CASSFDRGRGNTIYF | TGTGCCAGCAGTTTCGACAGGGGGCGAGGAAACACCATATATTTT
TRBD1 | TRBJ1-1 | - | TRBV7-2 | CASSPFRDRSLNTEAFF | TGTGCCAGCAGCCCTTTCCGGGACAGATCCCTGAACACTGAAGCTTTCTTT